This T cell receptor beta chain was captured in a study of cytomegalovirus exposure and HLA in healthy donors. The PCR employed 60 Vbeta primers together with 13 Jbeta primers. Repertoires were generated with immunoSEQ multiplex PCR, while TCRdb's copy carries only in-frame clones and drops some. The sample lists about 200,000 clones, 78% occurring once. Germline V gene sequence: CDR1 MGHRA, CDR2 YSYEKL. The CDR3 is made up of 14 amino acids. Between the trimmed V and J ends, which lost 1 base and 9 bases, there was a span of 13 bases. Sequenced material: PBMCs. The chain recombines TRBV4-1 with TRBJ1-5; perhaps TRBD1 as D (6 bases). The TCR sequence derives from a male donor in good health and CMV-seronegative. The CDR3 DNA reads TGCGCCAGCAGCCAAGCGCAGGGGTTTGGGCCCCAGCATTTT. Protein sequence: CASSQAQGFGPQHF.